This passage covers 20 T cell receptor beta chains from one sample sequenced in a study of blood T cell repertoires in COVID-19. Repertoires were generated with immunoSEQ multiplex PCR, while TCRdb's copy carries only in-frame clones and drops some. Here the sample spans over 120,000 clones, roughly 80% being singletons. The specimen was peripheral blood. These receptor sequences come from a human donor in a cohort sampled during active COVID-19.

The CDR3 region is CASSISPPGGGTEAFF. The DNA of the CDR3 is TGTGCCAGTAGTATATCCCCCCCGGGGGGAGGCACTGAAGCTTTCTTT. The chain employs TRBV19 and TRBJ1-1; possibly TRBD1 for D (5 bases). Germline V lookup: CDR1 LNHDA, CDR2 SQIVND (reference sequence). CDR3 length equals 16 residues. V lost 2 bases to trimming and J lost 4 bases, with 17 bases between them.

This chain connects TRBV6-5 to TRBJ1-2; tentative D call: TRBD1 (5 bases). The V gene lost 6 bases and the J gene lost 2 bases, with 10 bases spanning the gap. Germline V gene lookup returns CDR1 MNHEY and CDR2 SVGAGI. This CDR3 region has 13 residues. The CDR3 spells CASRAPGNYGYTF. DNA for the CDR3: TGTGCCAGCAGGGCCCCAGGGAACTATGGCTACACCTTC.

The CDR3 loop is CASTAGGDAQPQHF. In DNA, the CDR3 is TGTGCCAGCACCGCGGGGGGAGATGCTCAGCCCCAGCATTTT. J is TRBJ1-5 and V is TRBV6-6; TRBD1 is a possible D gene (5 bases). V lost 7 bases and J 6 bases, leaving 16 bases between the germline ends. This CDR3 has 14 residues. CDR1 is MNHNY, CDR2 SVGAGI, per germline (reference sequence).

The rearrangement joins TRBV7-9 to TRBJ1-2; D remains unclear. The CDR3 spans 14 residues. Germline lookup yields CDR1 SEHNR and CDR2 FQNEAQ (reference sequence). V was shortened by 0 bases and J by 1 base, with 6 bases between the two germline ends. The CDR3 region has the DNA TGTGCCAGCAGCTTAGCCGGGGTTAACTATGGCTACACCTTC. Translated, it gives CASSLAGVNYGYTF.

This clone was counted only a few times. The CDR3 loop is CSVATRVTDTQYF. Here the CDR3 DNA reads TGCAGCGTTGCTACCAGGGTCACAGATACGCAGTATTTT. The V gene is TRBV29-1, the J gene TRBJ2-3; a possible D gene is TRBD1 (5 bases). V gave up 4 bases and J gave up 2 bases, with 10 bases separating them. Germline V gene lookup returns CDR1 SQVTM and CDR2 ANQGSEA. The CDR3 contains 13 residues.

This chain links TRBV29-1 with TRBJ2-6; 7 bases fit TRBD2. The CDR3 consists of 16 residues. V trimming: 0 bases; J trimming: 1 base; junction bases outside the gene matches: 3. Germline values: CDR1 SQVTM, CDR2 ANQGSEA. The CDR3 is CSVEEREGSGANVLTF. CDR3 nucleotides: TGCAGCGTTGAAGAAAGGGAGGGATCTGGGGCCAACGTCCTGACTTTC.

Regarding this clone: Additional DNA sequences in this sample encode the identical CDR3. The J gene is TRBJ2-5, the V gene TRBV9; 8 positions match TRBD2. CDR1 SGDLS and CDR2 YYNGEE come from the germline V gene. The CDR3 has 13 amino acids. Unmatched junction bases numbered 2, after V lost 4 bases and J lost 3 bases. This CDR3 reads CASSTGGEETQYF. The CDR3 DNA reads TGTGCCAGCAGCACCGGGGGGGAAGAGACCCAGTACTTC.

To note about this clone: Other DNA sequences in the sample encode the same CDR3. The chain recombines TRBV7-9 with TRBJ1-3, with 9 nucleotides matching TRBD1. Trimming at V came to 4 bases and at J to 4 bases, leaving 5 bases not matched to a gene. The CDR3 totals 15 residues. Per the germline V gene, CDR1 is SEHNR and CDR2 is FQNEAQ (reference sequence). Here the CDR3 DNA reads TGTGCCAGCAGCTGGGGACAGGGATCCGGAAACACCATATATTTT. Translation gives CASSWGQGSGNTIYF.

CDR3 DNA: TGCGCCAGCAGCTTCTCCAGGGGCTCGAGCACAGATACGCAGTATTTT. Translating gives CASSFSRGSSTDTQYF. The chain recombines TRBV5-1 with TRBJ2-3; D is possibly TRBD1 (6 bases). Trimming took off 2 bases at V and 0 bases at J, with 13 bases between the two ends. The CDR3 is 16 residues long. The germline V gene encodes CDR1 SGHRS and CDR2 YFSETQ.

The rearrangement uses TRBV20-1 and TRBJ2-5; TRBD1 is a possible D gene (5 bases). This CDR3 is built from 14 residues. The germline V gene encodes CDR1 DFQATT and CDR2 SNEGSKA (reference sequence). Trimming removed 3 bases at V and 5 bases at J, with 16 bases between. CDR3 bases: TGCAGTGCTAGTACAATCCAGGGTAGGGAGACCCAGTACTTC. Its protein is CSASTIQGRETQYF.

The chain carries TRBV6-5 and TRBJ2-5; TRBD1 might be the D (6 bases). Trimming shortened V by 5 bases and J by 9 bases, and 16 bases separated the two germline ends. This CDR3 region has 13 residues. Germline-derived CDR1 and CDR2 are MNHEY and SVGAGI. The CDR3 region is CASSPPGTRSQYF. The CDR3 DNA reads TGTGCCAGCAGTCCGCCCGGGACACGCTCCCAGTACTTC.

The CDR3 nucleotides are TGTGCCATCAGTGCCACACAGGGTTACGAGCAGTACTTC. Amino acids: CAISATQGYEQYF. V is TRBV10-3 and J is TRBJ2-7; possibly TRBD1 for D (6 bases). Germline V gene lookup returns CDR1 ENHRY and CDR2 SYGVKD. This CDR3 comprises 13 residues. Trimming stripped 4 bases from V and 4 bases from J, with 11 bases between.

V is TRBV7-9 and J is TRBJ1-2; 7 positions match TRBD1. CDR1 is SEHNR, CDR2 FQNEAQ, per germline (reference sequence). This CDR3 contains 15 residues. J lost 4 bases, V lost 5 bases, and 10 bases had no gene match. The CDR3 loop reads CASSQRQGVGYGYTF. The CDR3 DNA follows: TGTGCCAGCAGCCAGAGACAGGGCGTCGGCTATGGCTACACCTTC. Filled out from reference TRBV7-9 and TRBJ1-2, the complete variable domain reads DTGVSQNPRHKITKRGQNVTFRCDPISEHNRLYWYRQTLGQGPEFLTYFQNEAQLEKSRLLSDRFSAERPKGSFSTLEIQRTEQGDSAMYLCASSQRQGVGYGYTFGSGTRLTVV.

The chain recombines TRBV30 with TRBJ1-1; TRBD1 agrees at 7 bases. J lost 1 base, V lost 5 bases, and 1 base had no gene match. Germline V gene lookup returns CDR1 GTSNPN and CDR2 SVGIG (reference sequence). CDR3 length: 12 amino acids. The CDR3, as DNA: TGTGCCTGGGACAGGGCGAACACTGAAGCTTTCTTT. As protein: CAWDRANTEAFF.

V is TRBV10-2 and J is TRBJ1-5; 8 bases are a match to TRBD1. The length of the CDR3 is 16 residues. Germline trimming cut 6 bases from V and 1 base from J; bases unmatched to any gene: 8. The germline gives CDR1 WSHSY, CDR2 SAAADI. This CDR3 reads CASSRTGPRSNQPQHF. CDR3 nucleotide sequence: TGCGCCAGCAGCCGGACAGGGCCGCGAAGCAATCAGCCCCAGCATTTT.

This chain links TRBV2 with TRBJ1-1, with D possibly TRBD1 on 5 matching bases. The CDR3 contains 14 residues. CDR1 is SNHLY, CDR2 FYNNEI, per germline. V was shortened by 5 bases and J by 5 bases, with 15 bases between the two germline ends. In DNA form, the CDR3 reads TGTGCCAGCAGTTTGGGACGGAGGGAGACTGAAGCTTTCTTT. It encodes CASSLGRRETEAFF.

CDR3 bases: TGTGCCAGCAGGGGCCAAGGGAGCTCTGGAAACACCATATATTTT. It translates to CASRGQGSSGNTIYF. This chain uses TRBV28 with TRBJ1-3; no reliable D call. Germline V gene sequence: CDR1 MDHEN, CDR2 SYDVKM. This CDR3 region has 15 residues. V was shortened by 6 bases and J by 0 bases, with 12 bases between the two germline ends. The complete variable domain, with remaining parts taken from reference TRBV28 and TRBJ1-3, reads DVKVTQSSRYLVKRTGEKVFLECVQDMDHENMFWYRQDPGLGLRLIYFSYDVKMKEKGDIPEGYSVSREKKERFSLILESASTNQTSMYLCASRGQGSSGNTIYFGEGSWLTVV.

This chain connects TRBV9 to TRBJ2-3; possible D gene TRBD2, 5 bases. The germline CDR1 and CDR2 sequences are SGDLS and YYNGEE. Trimming left V 3 bases short and J 4 bases short, with 9 bases between. The CDR3 covers 13 residues. The CDR3 loop reads CASSAELADTQYF. The DNA for the CDR3 is TGTGCCAGCAGCGCTGAACTAGCAGATACGCAGTATTTT. The whole variable domain, filled in from reference TRBV9 and TRBJ2-3, reads DSGVTQTPKHLITATGQRVTLRCSPRSGDLSVYWYQQSLDQGLQFLIQYYNGEERAKGNILERFSAQQFPDLHSELNLSSLELGDSALYFCASSAELADTQYFGPGTRLTVL.

This clone was picked up many times. This chain connects TRBV19 to TRBJ2-1; 11 nucleotides match TRBD2. The CDR3 has 14 residues. Germline V gene sequence: CDR1 LNHDA, CDR2 SQIVND (reference sequence). V was pared by 7 bases and J by 7 bases, with 6 bases of the junction left unmatched. For the CDR3, the DNA is TGTGCCAGTATTGGGACTAGCGGTCTTAATGAGCAGTTCTTC. Amino acid sequence: CASIGTSGLNEQFF. The full variable domain, its missing parts supplied by reference TRBV19 and TRBJ2-1, is DGGITQSPKYLFRKEGQNVTLSCEQNLNHDAMYWYRQDPGQGLRLIYYSQIVNDFQKGDIAEGYSVSREKKESFPLTVTSAQKNPTAFYLCASIGTSGLNEQFFGPGTRLTVL.

The chain employs TRBV5-1 and TRBJ2-5; 8 bases are a match to TRBD1. CDR3 length equals 14 residues. Germline V CDR1 and CDR2: SGHRS, YFSETQ. V was pared by 3 bases and J by 4 bases, with 5 bases of the junction left unmatched. The CDR3 region is CASSYGQGGETQYF. In nucleotides, the CDR3 is TGCGCCAGCAGCTACGGACAGGGAGGAGAGACCCAGTACTTC.